This T cell receptor beta chain was retrieved from a study of blood T cell repertoires in COVID-19. Study-level information: Sites across the United States, Italy and Spain contributed samples from acute and convalescent COVID-19. PBMCs, B-cell-depleted T cells, or T cells were the source of the cDNA or gDNA that made up the material.

Source study methods: Amplification from reference gene primers served as the basis for estimated nucleated cell counts. The method was immunoSEQ multiplex PCR; TCRdb's version includes in-frame clones alone and lacks a portion of them. V and J calls and clone size come straight from that table; D and trimming were deduced from the DNA. This table has about 140,000 clones, roughly 80% appearing once. J was trimmed by 3 bases and V by 4 bases; bases with no gene match: 3. Germline V gene sequence: CDR1 SGHKS, CDR2 YYEKEE (reference sequence). The CDR3 runs to 14 residues. This clone was detected only once.

This clonotype was obtained from a middle-aged man with acute or convalescent COVID-19. This chain connects TRBV5-5 to TRBJ2-1; 8 bases match TRBD1. What was sequenced was peripheral blood. CDR3 sequence (DNA): TGTGCCAGCAGCGTGGACAGGGTCTACAATGAGCAGTTCTTC. Translation gives CASSVDRVYNEQFF.